This record covers a single TCR beta chain. Study processing details: Estimates of nucleated cell counts were drawn from the amplification of reference gene primers. Data came from immunoSEQ multiplex PCR; TCRdb stores just in-frame clones and leaves some out. V and J calls and clone size follow that table, whereas D and trimming were derived from the DNA. This table holds about 360,000 clones, around 87% found once. Per the germline V gene, CDR1 is SGHRS and CDR2 is YFSETQ. This CDR3 is 15 amino acids long. Trimming removed 4 bases at V and 0 bases at J, with 11 bases between. The data originate from a study of blood T cell repertoires in COVID-19.

The rearrangement joins TRBV5-1 to TRBJ2-1; D is possibly TRBD2 (6 bases). This TCR came from a human donor in a cohort sampled during active COVID-19. The sequencing input was peripheral blood. The CDR3 loop is CASSPGVSSYNEQFF. CDR3 coding DNA: TGCGCCAGCAGCCCGGGGGTGAGCTCCTACAATGAGCAGTTCTTC.